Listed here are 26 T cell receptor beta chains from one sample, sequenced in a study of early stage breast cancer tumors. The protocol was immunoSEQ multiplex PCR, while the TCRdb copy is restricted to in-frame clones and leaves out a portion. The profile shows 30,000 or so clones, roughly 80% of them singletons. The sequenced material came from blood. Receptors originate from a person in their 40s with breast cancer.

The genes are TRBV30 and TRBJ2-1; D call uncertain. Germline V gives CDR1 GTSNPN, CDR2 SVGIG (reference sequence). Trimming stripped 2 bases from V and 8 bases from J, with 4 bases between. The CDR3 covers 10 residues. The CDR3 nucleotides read TGTGCCTGGAGTATGGATGAGCAGTTCTTC. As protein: CAWSMDEQFF.

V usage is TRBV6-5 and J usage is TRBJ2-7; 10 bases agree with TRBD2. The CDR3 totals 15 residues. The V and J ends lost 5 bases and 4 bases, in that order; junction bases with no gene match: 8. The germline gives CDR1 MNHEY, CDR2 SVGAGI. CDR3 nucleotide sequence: TGTGCCAGCAGTACCAGAGCGGGAGGGCCTTACGAGCAGTACTTC. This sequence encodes CASSTRAGGPYEQYF.

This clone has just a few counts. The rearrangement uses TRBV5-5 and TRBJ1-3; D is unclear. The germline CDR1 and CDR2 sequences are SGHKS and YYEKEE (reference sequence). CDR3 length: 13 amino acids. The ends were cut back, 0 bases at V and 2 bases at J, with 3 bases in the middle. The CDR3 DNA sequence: TGTGCCAGCAGCTTGGTTACTGGAAACACCATATATTTT. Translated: CASSLVTGNTIYF.

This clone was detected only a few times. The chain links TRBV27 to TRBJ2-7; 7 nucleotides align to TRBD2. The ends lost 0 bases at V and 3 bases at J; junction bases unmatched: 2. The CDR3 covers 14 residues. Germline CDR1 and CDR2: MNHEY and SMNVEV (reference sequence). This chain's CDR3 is CASSLSAGDYEQYF. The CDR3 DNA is TGTGCCAGCAGTTTATCGGCGGGAGACTACGAGCAGTACTTC.

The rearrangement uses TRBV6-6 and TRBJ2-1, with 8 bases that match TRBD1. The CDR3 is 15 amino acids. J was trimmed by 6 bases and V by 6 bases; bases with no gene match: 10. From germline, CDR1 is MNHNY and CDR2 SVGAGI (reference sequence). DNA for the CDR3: TGTGCCAGCAGCTCTTCGGGACAGGAGTCCAATGAGCAGTTCTTC. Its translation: CASSSSGQESNEQFF.

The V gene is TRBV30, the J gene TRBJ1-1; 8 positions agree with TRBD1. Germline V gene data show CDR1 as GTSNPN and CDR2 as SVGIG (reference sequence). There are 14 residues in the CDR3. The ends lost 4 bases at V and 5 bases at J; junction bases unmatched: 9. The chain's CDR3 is CAWTRTGGGTEAFF. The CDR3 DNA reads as TGTGCCTGGACTCGAACAGGGGGAGGAACTGAAGCTTTCTTT.

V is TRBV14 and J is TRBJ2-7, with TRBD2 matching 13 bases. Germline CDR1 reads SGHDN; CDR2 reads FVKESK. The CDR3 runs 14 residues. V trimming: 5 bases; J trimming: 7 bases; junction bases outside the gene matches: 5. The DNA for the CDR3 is TGTGCCAGCAGCGCACTAGCGGGAGGGGGAGAGCAGTACTTC. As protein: CASSALAGGGEQYF.

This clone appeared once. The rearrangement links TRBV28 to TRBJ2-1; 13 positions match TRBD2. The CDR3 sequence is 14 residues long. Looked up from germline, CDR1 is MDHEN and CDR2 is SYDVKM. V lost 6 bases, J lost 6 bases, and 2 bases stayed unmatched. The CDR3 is CASRGLAGVNEQFF. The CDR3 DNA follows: TGTGCCAGCAGAGGACTAGCGGGAGTCAATGAGCAGTTCTTC.

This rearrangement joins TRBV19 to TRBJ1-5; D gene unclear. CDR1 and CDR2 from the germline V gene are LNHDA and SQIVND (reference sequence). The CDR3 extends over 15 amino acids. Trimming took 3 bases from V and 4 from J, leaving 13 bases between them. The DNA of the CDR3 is TGTGCCAGTAGTATCCTCTCGGCAGAAAATCAGCCCCAGCATTTT. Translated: CASSILSAENQPQHF. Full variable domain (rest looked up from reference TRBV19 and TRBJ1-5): DGGITQSPKYLFRKEGQNVTLSCEQNLNHDAMYWYRQDPGQGLRLIYYSQIVNDFQKGDIAEGYSVSREKKESFPLTVTSAQKNPTAFYLCASSILSAENQPQHFGDGTRLSIL.

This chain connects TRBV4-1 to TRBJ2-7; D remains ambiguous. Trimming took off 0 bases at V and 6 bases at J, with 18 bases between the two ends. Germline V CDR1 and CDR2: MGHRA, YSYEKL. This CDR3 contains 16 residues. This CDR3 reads CASSQDPVASSAEQYF. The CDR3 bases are TGCGCCAGCAGCCAAGATCCGGTTGCTTCGAGTGCCGAGCAGTACTTC.

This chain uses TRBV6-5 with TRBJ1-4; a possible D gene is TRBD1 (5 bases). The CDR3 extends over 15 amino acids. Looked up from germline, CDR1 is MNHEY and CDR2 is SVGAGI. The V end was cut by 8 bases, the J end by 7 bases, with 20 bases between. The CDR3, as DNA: TGTGCCAGCGGGGGGTCCGGGTGGGGCGGTGAAAAACTGTTTTTT. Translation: CASGGSGWGGEKLFF.

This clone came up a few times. The CDR3 reads CASSSRQYGYTF. CDR3 DNA sequence: TGTGCCAGCAGCTCACGACAGTACGGCTACACCTTC. This chain uses TRBV5-6 with TRBJ1-2; D possibly corresponds to TRBD1 (5 bases). This CDR3 has 12 amino acids. Germline lookup yields CDR1 SGHDT and CDR2 YYEEEE. Trimming removed 3 bases from V and 8 bases from J, with 11 bases in between.

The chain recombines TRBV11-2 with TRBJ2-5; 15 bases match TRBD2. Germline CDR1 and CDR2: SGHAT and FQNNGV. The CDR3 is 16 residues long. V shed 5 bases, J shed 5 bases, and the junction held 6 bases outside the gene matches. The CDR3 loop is CASSPGTSGRWETQYF. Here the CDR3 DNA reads TGTGCCAGCAGCCCCGGGACTAGCGGGAGGTGGGAGACCCAGTACTTC.

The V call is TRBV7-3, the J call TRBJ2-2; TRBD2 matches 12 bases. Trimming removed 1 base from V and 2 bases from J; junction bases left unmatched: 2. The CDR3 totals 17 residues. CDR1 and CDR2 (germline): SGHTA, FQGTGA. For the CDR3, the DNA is TGTGCCAGCAGCTTAAGACTAGCGGGAGATAACACCGGGGAGCTGTTTTTT. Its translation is CASSLRLAGDNTGELFF.

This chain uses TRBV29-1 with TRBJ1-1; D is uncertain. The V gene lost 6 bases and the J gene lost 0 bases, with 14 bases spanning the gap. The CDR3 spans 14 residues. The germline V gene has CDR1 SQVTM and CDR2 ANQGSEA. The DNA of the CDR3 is TGCAGCGTCCGATGGGGTTTTTTGAACACTGAAGCTTTCTTT. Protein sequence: CSVRWGFLNTEAFF. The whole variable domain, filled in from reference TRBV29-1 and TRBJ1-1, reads SAVISQKPSRDICQRGTSLTIQCQVDSQVTMMFWYRQQPGQSLTLIATANQGSEATYESGFVIDKFPISRPNLTFSTLTVSNMSPEDSSIYLCSVRWGFLNTEAFFGQGTRLTVV.

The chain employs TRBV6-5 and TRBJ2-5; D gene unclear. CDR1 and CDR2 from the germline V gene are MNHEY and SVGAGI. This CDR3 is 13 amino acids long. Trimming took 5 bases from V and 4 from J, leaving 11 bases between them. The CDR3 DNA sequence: TGTGCCAGCAGTACCGGTTGGGGAGAGACCCAGTACTTC. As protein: CASSTGWGETQYF.

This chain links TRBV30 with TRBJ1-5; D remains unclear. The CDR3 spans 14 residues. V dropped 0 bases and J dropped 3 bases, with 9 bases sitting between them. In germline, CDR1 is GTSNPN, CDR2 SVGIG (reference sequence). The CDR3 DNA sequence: TGTGCCTGGAGTGTAGGTAGGGACAATCAGCCCCAGCATTTT. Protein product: CAWSVGRDNQPQHF.

The CDR3 DNA follows: TGTGCCAGCAGCTTAGTCGGGGGTCGGGCTTTCTTT. Translation: CASSLVGGRAFF. The chain has TRBV7-9 and TRBJ1-1, with D possibly being TRBD1 (5 bases). CDR3 length equals 12 residues. CDR1 SEHNR and CDR2 FQNEAQ come from the germline V gene (reference sequence). Trimming cost V 1 base and J 11 bases, with 11 bases left between them. The variable domain in full, with the rest retrieved from reference TRBV7-9 and TRBJ1-1, is DTGVSQNPRHKITKRGQNVTFRCDPISEHNRLYWYRQTLGQGPEFLTYFQNEAQLEKSRLLSDRFSAERPKGSFSTLEIQRTEQGDSAMYLCASSLVGGRAFFGQGTRLTVV.

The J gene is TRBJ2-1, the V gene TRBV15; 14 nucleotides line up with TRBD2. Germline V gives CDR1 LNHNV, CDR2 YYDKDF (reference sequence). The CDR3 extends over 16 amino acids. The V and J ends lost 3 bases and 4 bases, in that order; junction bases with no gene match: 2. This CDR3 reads CATSRTSGGEYNEQFF. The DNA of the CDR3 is TGTGCCACCAGCAGGACTAGCGGGGGGGAATACAATGAGCAGTTCTTC.

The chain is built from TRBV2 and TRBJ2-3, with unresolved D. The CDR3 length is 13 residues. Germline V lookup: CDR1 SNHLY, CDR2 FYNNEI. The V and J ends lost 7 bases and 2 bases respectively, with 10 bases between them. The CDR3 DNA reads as TGTGCCAGCACTAGGCTATCCACAGATACGCAGTATTTT. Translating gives CASTRLSTDTQYF.

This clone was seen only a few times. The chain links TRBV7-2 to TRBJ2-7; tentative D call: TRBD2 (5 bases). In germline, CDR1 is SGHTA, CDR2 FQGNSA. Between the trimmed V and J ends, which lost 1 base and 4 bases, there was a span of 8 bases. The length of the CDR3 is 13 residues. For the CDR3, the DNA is TGTGCCAGCAGCTTAGGTGGAGGATACGAGCAGTACTTC. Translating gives CASSLGGGYEQYF. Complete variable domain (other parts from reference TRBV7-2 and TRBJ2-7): GAGVSQSPSNKVTEKGKDVELRCDPISGHTALYWYRQSLGQGLEFLIYFQGNSAPDKSGLPSDRFSAERTGGSVSTLTIQRTQQEDSAVYLCASSLGGGYEQYFGPGTRLTVT.

CDR3 amino acids: CASSFRATQRNEKLFF. CDR3 coding DNA: TGTGCCAGCAGTTTCCGGGCCACCCAACGAAATGAAAAACTGTTTTTT. The chain is built from TRBV27 and TRBJ1-4; no definite D call. This CDR3 is 16 amino acids long. V was clipped by 3 bases and J by 5 bases, with 16 bases between them. CDR1 is MNHEY and CDR2 is SMNVEV in the germline V gene (reference sequence).

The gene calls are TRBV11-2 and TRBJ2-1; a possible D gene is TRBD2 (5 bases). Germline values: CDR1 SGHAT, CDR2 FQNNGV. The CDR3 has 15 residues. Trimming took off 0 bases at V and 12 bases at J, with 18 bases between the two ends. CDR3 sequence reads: CASSLDRLASQGQFF. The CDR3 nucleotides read TGTGCCAGCAGCTTAGATCGGCTAGCCAGTCAAGGGCAGTTCTTC. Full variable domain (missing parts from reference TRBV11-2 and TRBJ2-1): EAGVAQSPRYKIIEKRQSVAFWCNPISGHATLYWYQQILGQGPKLLIQFQNNGVVDDSQLPKDRFSAERLKGVDSTLKIQPAKLEDSAVYLCASSLDRLASQGQFFGPGTRLTVL.

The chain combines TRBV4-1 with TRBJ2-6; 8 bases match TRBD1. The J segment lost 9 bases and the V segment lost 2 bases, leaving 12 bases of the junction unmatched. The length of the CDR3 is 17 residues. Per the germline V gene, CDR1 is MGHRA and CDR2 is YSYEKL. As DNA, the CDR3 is TGCGCCAGCAGCCAAACCATTATCAGGGGGCCAATCAACGTCCTGACTTTC. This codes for CASSQTIIRGPINVLTF.

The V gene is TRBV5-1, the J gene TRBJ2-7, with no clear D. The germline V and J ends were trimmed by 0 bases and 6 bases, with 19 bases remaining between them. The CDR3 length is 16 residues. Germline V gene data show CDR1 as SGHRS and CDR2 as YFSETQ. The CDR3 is CASSLVATTSTSEQYF. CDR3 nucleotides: TGCGCCAGCAGCTTGGTGGCTACTACATCCACTTCCGAGCAGTACTTC.

The CDR3 region is CASSQAGTGAYEQYF. The CDR3, as DNA: TGCGCCAGCAGCCAAGCCGGGACTGGAGCCTACGAGCAGTACTTC. The J gene is TRBJ2-7, the V gene TRBV4-1, with a tentative D call TRBD2 (6 bases). Germline loops: CDR1 MGHRA, CDR2 YSYEKL. V lost 1 base to trimming and J lost 2 bases, with 12 bases between them. The CDR3 spans 15 residues.